Listed here are 24 T cell receptor beta chains from one sample, sequenced in a study of blood T cell repertoires in COVID-19. Using immunoSEQ multiplex PCR, the repertoire was profiled, and TCRdb retains in-frame clones only, with some absent. Of about 24,000 clones listed, about 88% were seen once; the top ten hold 27%. Sequencing was done on a sample of peripheral blood. These receptors were collected from an older man with COVID-19, enrolled during active disease.

V and J are TRBV27 and TRBJ1-2; D gene unclear. Germline assignment: CDR1 MNHEY and CDR2 SMNVEV (reference sequence). This CDR3 has 14 residues. V was trimmed by 4 bases and J by 9 bases, leaving 18 bases between them. The CDR3 DNA reads TGTGCCAGCAGTTCCGGAGGAGCCCTCAGAAGCTACACCTTC. Translating it yields CASSSGGALRSYTF.

This chain joins TRBV19 and TRBJ1-6, with no clear D. Germline V gene lookup returns CDR1 LNHDA and CDR2 SQIVND (reference sequence). V dropped 6 bases and J dropped 3 bases, with 6 bases sitting between them. The CDR3 length is 13 residues. The CDR3 reads CASSNIYNSPLHF. The CDR3 DNA is TGTGCCAGTAGCAACATCTATAATTCACCCCTCCACTTT.

This clone has just one count. The chain links TRBV5-1 to TRBJ2-2; 9 bases are a match to TRBD1. The CDR3 sequence is 15 residues long. Germline CDR1 SGHRS, CDR2 YFSETQ. V dropped 4 bases and J dropped 6; count of bases not matched to a gene: 7. The CDR3 DNA sequence: TGCGCCAGCAGCCTTACAGGGGGCAAAGCCGGGGAGCTGTTTTTT. Translated: CASSLTGGKAGELFF.

The chain has TRBV30 and TRBJ1-2; D gene ambiguous. V shed 0 bases and J shed 2 bases, with 10 bases lying between them. This CDR3 has 14 residues. Per the germline V gene, CDR1 is GTSNPN and CDR2 is SVGIG (reference sequence). The CDR3 region is CAWSVREFNYGYTF. Here the CDR3 DNA reads TGTGCCTGGAGTGTACGGGAGTTCAACTATGGCTACACCTTC.

There are a few counts of this clone. This rearrangement joins TRBV6-6 to TRBJ1-1; D gene uncertain. Germline CDR1 MNHNY, CDR2 SVGAGI (reference sequence). The CDR3 runs to 16 residues. The ends were cut back, 2 bases at V and 1 base at J, with 14 bases in the middle. The CDR3 spells CASSYPQGGPNTEAFF. CDR3 nucleotide sequence: TGTGCCAGCAGTTACCCACAAGGTGGGCCGAACACTGAAGCTTTCTTT.

V usage is TRBV12-3 or TRBV12-4 and J usage is TRBJ1-4; TRBD1 is a possible D gene (6 bases). Trimming took off 5 bases at V and 3 bases at J, with 7 bases between the two ends. The CDR3 is 13 amino acids. This CDR3 reads CASSPGANEKLFF. The DNA for the CDR3 is TGTGCCAGCAGTCCAGGGGCTAATGAAAAACTGTTTTTT.

The J gene is TRBJ1-1, the V gene TRBV6-5; D call uncertain. This CDR3 is 12 amino acids long. In germline, CDR1 is MNHEY, CDR2 SVGAGI. The germline V and J ends were trimmed by 6 bases and 7 bases, with 12 bases remaining between them. Here the CDR3 reads CASSSPGNEAFF. CDR3 DNA sequence: TGTGCCAGCAGCTCTCCGGGGAATGAAGCTTTCTTT.

The CDR3 here is CASSLGGTGGAETQYF. Here the CDR3 DNA reads TGTGCCAGCAGCTTAGGTGGGACAGGGGGAGCAGAGACCCAGTACTTC. This chain links TRBV11-2 with TRBJ2-5; 11 bases fit TRBD1. Looked up from germline, CDR1 is SGHAT and CDR2 is FQNNGV. The length of the CDR3 is 16 residues. V shed 1 base and J 4 bases; nucleotides not matched to a gene: 5.

This sequence joins TRBV7-2 and TRBJ2-3; 15 positions agree with TRBD2. Germline assignment: CDR1 SGHTA and CDR2 FQGNSA. This CDR3 is built from 17 residues. V gave up 2 bases and J gave up 6 bases; unmatched junction bases: 6. CDR3: CASSLRTSGGAWDTQYF. CDR3 coding DNA: TGTGCCAGCAGCTTAAGGACTAGCGGGGGGGCCTGGGATACGCAGTATTTT.

The chain couples TRBV27 to TRBJ2-1, with a possible D match to TRBD2 (5 bases). Germline CDR1 reads MNHEY; CDR2 reads SMNVEV (reference sequence). Trimming took 4 bases from V and 0 from J, leaving 13 bases between them. This CDR3 spans 16 amino acids. CDR3 sequence reads: CASSSSGWSSYNEQFF. The CDR3 nucleotides read TGTGCCAGCAGTTCCAGCGGATGGAGCTCCTACAATGAGCAGTTCTTC.

The chain joins TRBV7-9 to TRBJ2-1, with 15 bases aligning to TRBD2. V shed 5 bases, J shed 10 bases, and the junction held 9 bases outside the gene matches. This CDR3 has 16 residues. The germline gives CDR1 SEHNR, CDR2 FQNEAQ (reference sequence). The CDR3 DNA sequence: TGTGCCAGCAGCCGTGGACTAGCGGGAGGGGGGGCGGAGCAGTTCTTC. Translating gives CASSRGLAGGGAEQFF.

The V call is TRBV5-1, the J call TRBJ1-4; D ambiguous. Germline V gene lookup returns CDR1 SGHRS and CDR2 YFSETQ. The CDR3 consists of 16 residues. Between the trimmed V and J ends, which lost 4 bases and 0 bases, there was a span of 13 bases. This CDR3 reads CASSPRPGATNEKLFF. DNA for the CDR3: TGCGCCAGCAGCCCGCGGCCCGGGGCAACTAATGAAAAACTGTTTTTT.

The chain uses TRBV4-1 and TRBJ2-1, with D perhaps matching TRBD1 (7 bases). The CDR3 extends over 13 amino acids. Between the trimmed V and J ends, which lost 4 bases and 5 bases, there was a span of 9 bases. The germline V gene has CDR1 MGHRA and CDR2 YSYEKL. The CDR3 region is CASSRGTDNEQFF. CDR3 bases: TGCGCCAGCAGCCGCGGGACAGACAATGAGCAGTTCTTC.

The chain is built from TRBV7-9 and TRBJ1-4, with 9 bases matching TRBD1. Trimming at V came to 7 bases and at J to 8 bases, leaving 8 bases not matched to a gene. From germline, CDR1 is SEHNR and CDR2 FQNEAQ (reference sequence). The CDR3 is made up of 14 amino acids. DNA of the CDR3: TGTGCCAGCACCGCAACAGGGGGCGGAGAAAAACTGTTTTTT. It specifies CASTATGGGEKLFF. The full variable domain, its missing parts supplied by reference TRBV7-9 and TRBJ1-4, is DTGVSQNPRHKITKRGQNVTFRCDPISEHNRLYWYRQTLGQGPEFLTYFQNEAQLEKSRLLSDRFSAERPKGSFSTLEIQRTEQGDSAMYLCASTATGGGEKLFFGSGTQLSVL.

In DNA, the CDR3 is TGTGCCAGCAGCCAAGGGGCCGGGGTCCCGGCGGAGACCCAGTACTTC. It translates to CASSQGAGVPAETQYF. The rearrangement uses TRBV3-1 (or the pseudogene TRBV3-2) and TRBJ2-5; possible D gene TRBD2, 5 bases. The CDR3 covers 16 residues. V was trimmed by 1 base and J by 5 bases, leaving 17 bases between them. The germline V gene encodes CDR1 LGHDT and CDR2 YNNKEL (reference sequence).

The chain combines TRBV6-6 with TRBJ2-5; D is perhaps TRBD2 (5 bases). Trimming removed 7 bases at V and 5 bases at J, with 14 bases between. There are 13 residues in the CDR3. Germline values: CDR1 MNHNY, CDR2 SVGAGI (reference sequence). CDR3 sequence reads: CASTGNARETQYF. For the CDR3, the DNA is TGTGCCAGCACCGGGAATGCTCGTGAGACCCAGTACTTC.

The chain is built from TRBV12-3 or TRBV12-4 and TRBJ2-5; D not resolved. The V end lost 4 bases, the J end lost 5 bases, and 8 bases lay between the germline ends. The CDR3 length is 12 residues. The CDR3 nucleotides are TGTGCCAGCAGTTATCTTTTGGAGACCCAGTACTTC. Translation gives CASSYLLETQYF.

V is TRBV15 and J is TRBJ1-1; D may be TRBD1 (5 bases). The V gene lost 3 bases and the J gene lost 8 bases, with 10 bases spanning the gap. Germline lookup yields CDR1 LNHNV and CDR2 YYDKDF (reference sequence). This CDR3 contains 12 residues. The CDR3 protein is CATSSAGFEAFF. CDR3 sequence (DNA): TGTGCCACCAGCAGCGCAGGGTTCGAAGCTTTCTTT.

This chain links TRBV6-5 with TRBJ1-3; D is undetermined. The germline V gene has CDR1 MNHEY and CDR2 SVGAGI. The CDR3 contains 15 residues. The V gene lost 2 bases and the J gene lost 0 bases, with 8 bases spanning the gap. This chain's CDR3 is CASSYADGSGNTIYF. The CDR3 DNA reads as TGTGCCAGCAGTTACGCAGATGGCTCTGGAAACACCATATATTTT.

The genes are TRBV12-3 or TRBV12-4 and TRBJ2-7, with 10 bases aligning to TRBD2. V was clipped by 7 bases and J by 4 bases; unmatched bases: 4. The CDR3 is 13 amino acids. CDR3 in amino acids: CASTLAGAYEQYF. In DNA form, the CDR3 reads TGTGCCAGCACTCTAGCGGGGGCTTACGAGCAGTACTTC.

This clone was seen only once. V usage is TRBV7-9 and J usage is TRBJ2-2; the match to TRBD1 covers 10 bases. The CDR3 has 14 residues. Losses at the gene ends were 7 bases for V and 4 bases for J; bases not matched to a gene: 3. Germline CDR1 is SEHNR and CDR2 is FQNEAQ (reference sequence). The CDR3 region has the DNA TGTGCCAGCACGAGGACAGGGGGCACCGGGGAGCTGTTTTTT. Translating gives CASTRTGGTGELFF. The full variable domain, rest sourced from reference TRBV7-9 and TRBJ2-2, is DTGVSQNPRHKITKRGQNVTFRCDPISEHNRLYWYRQTLGQGPEFLTYFQNEAQLEKSRLLSDRFSAERPKGSFSTLEIQRTEQGDSAMYLCASTRTGGTGELFFGEGSRLTVL.

The chain is built from TRBV11-1 and TRBJ2-1; 9 bases are shared with TRBD2. The CDR3 is made up of 15 amino acids. Germline V CDR1 and CDR2: SGHAT, FQDESV (reference sequence). J gave up 6 bases and V 5 bases, and 8 bases lay outside the gene matches. The CDR3 nucleotides read TGTGCCAGCAGCGCCTTAGCGGGAGTTGGCAATGAGCAGTTCTTC. This translates into CASSALAGVGNEQFF. Full variable domain (missing parts from reference TRBV11-1 and TRBJ2-1): EAEVAQSPRYKITEKSQAVAFWCDPISGHATLYWYRQILGQGPELLVQFQDESVVDDSQLPKDRFSAERLKGVDSTLKIQPAELGDSAMYLCASSALAGVGNEQFFGPGTRLTVL.

The V and J genes are TRBV2 and TRBJ2-1; D is perhaps TRBD1 (6 bases). V was cut by 5 bases and J by 1 base, with 12 bases left in between. The germline CDR1 and CDR2 sequences are SNHLY and FYNNEI. CDR3 size: 15 residues. CDR3 nucleotides: TGTGCCAGCAGTCGGATACAGGGTTCCTACAATGAGCAGTTCTTC. Translation: CASSRIQGSYNEQFF.

In its sample, this clone was seen once. The chain employs TRBV4-1 and TRBJ1-3; no definite D call. V lost 3 bases, J lost 5 bases, and 8 bases lay in between. The CDR3 totals 13 residues. CDR1 MGHRA and CDR2 YSYEKL come from the germline V gene. The CDR3, as DNA: TGCGCCAGCAGCCACCGGGATCGAAACACCATATATTTT. Protein: CASSHRDRNTIYF.